The next 3 T cell receptor beta chains were all read from a single sample in a study of T cell repertoires in cytomegalovirus infection. Antigens of these TCRs are unknown. Using its own MiXCR run on the reads, TCRdb lists one record per CDR3 protein. This sample has roughly 310,000 distinct CDR3 sequences, with almost 30% found just once. This sample comprised cultured PBMCs, obtained from culture after CMV antigen stimulation. The receptors derive from a human donor in good health (CMV status not recorded). Some clones in this sample may be carry-over from other donors' samples.

DNA of the CDR3: TGTGCCACGGGCGAGAGTGGTAAAAACACCATATATTTT. Translated, it gives CATGESGKNTIYF. The chain combines TRBV10-3 with TRBJ1-3, with no clear D. CDR3 length equals 13 residues. CDR1 and CDR2 (germline): ENHRY, SYGVKD. V lost 10 bases and J lost 6, with 16 bases in between.

The sample holds a few counts of this clonotype. The chain has TRBV27 and TRBJ1-5; unclear D gene. The germline V gene has CDR1 MNHEY and CDR2 SMNVEV (reference sequence). This CDR3 has 14 residues. The V end lost 3 bases, the J end lost 8 bases, and 14 bases lay between the germline ends. CDR3 bases: TGTGCCAGCAGTTTTAGGGCGGGGAGAGAGCCCCAGCATTTT. The encoded protein is CASSFRAGREPQHF.

V and J are TRBV20-1 and TRBJ1-5; D not resolved. Germline assignment: CDR1 DFQATT and CDR2 SNEGSKA (reference sequence). The V gene lost 2 bases and the J gene lost 5 bases, with 10 bases spanning the gap. The CDR3 loop spans 13 amino acids. CDR3 sequence (DNA): TGCAGTGCTAGAATGGGAAACCATCAGCCCCAGCATTTT. It yields the protein CSARMGNHQPQHF.